Sequencing of this T cell receptor (beta chain) was carried out in a study of cytomegalovirus exposure and HLA in healthy donors. In the study overall: Previous work identified 95 million to 120 million unique TCR beta sequences from around 200 million T cells. The Caucasian-associated ancestry cluster contained around four fifths of the approximately 430 genotyped donors. General observations from the study: Across donors, most TCRs were seen rarely, yet some public ones were widespread. Upon later analysis, TCR association rates were observed to vary by HLA locus, being highest for DRB1 and lowest for HLA-C.

Concerning this clone itself: No antigen is known for it.

This CDR3 is 15 amino acids long. Germline V gene lookup returns CDR1 LNHDA and CDR2 SQIVND (reference sequence). Trimming shortened V by 3 bases and J by 0 bases, and 11 bases separated the two germline ends. Amplification used 60 Vbeta primers and 13 Jbeta primers. The data were produced by immunoSEQ multiplex PCR, yet TCRdb's version contains in-frame clones alone and is incomplete. The data show about 69,000 clones, with about 78% seen just once and 3% to 3.5% held by the top ten. This rearrangement joins TRBV19 to TRBJ1-2; D uncertain. The sequence was obtained from a man younger than 35 in good health and CMV-seronegative. Sample: PBMCs. The CDR3 spells CASSMTIQPNYGYTF. Here the CDR3 DNA reads TGTGCCAGTAGTATGACCATACAGCCTAACTATGGCTACACCTTC.